The present T cell receptor beta chain was sequenced within a study of Graves' ophthalmopathy and Graves' hyperthyroidism. Regarding the study as a whole: In predicting ophthalmopathy progression, the model reached around 65% sensitivity and 72% to 85% specificity. Researchers report that a 13-signature model separated ophthalmopathy from stable hyperthyroidism, posting less than 90% sensitivity and about 80% specificity.

Hyperthyroidism showing no ophthalmopathy within 18 months of follow-up was stable. This clonotype was recorded a few times. The antigen remains undetermined. This CDR3 is built from 14 residues. The germline V gene has CDR1 LNHDA and CDR2 SQIVND (reference sequence). Trimming left V 5 bases short and J 2 bases short, with 12 bases between. RNA transcripts served as template for amplifying TCR beta CDR3 sequences. In the first round, RT-PCR was carried out with HTBI primers, and a multiplex PCR formed the second round. TCRdb independently ran MiXCR on the multiplex PCR reads; one entry per CDR3 protein. The sample lists a few hundred thousand distinct CDR3 sequences, around a fifth occurring once.

The chain couples TRBV19 to TRBJ2-5; D is possibly TRBD2 (6 bases). Material for sequencing was peripheral blood. The receptor was derived from a woman aged 18 to 35 with stable Graves' hyperthyroidism. The CDR3 DNA follows: TGTGCCAGTAGTCCGGGAGCGTCTCAAGAGACCCAGTACTTC. Translating it yields CASSPGASQETQYF.